This TCR beta chain was sequenced during a study of T cell changes during pregnancy in multiple sclerosis. The V end was cut by 4 bases, the J end by 3 bases, with 10 bases between. The CDR3 extends over 13 amino acids. Germline-derived CDR1 and CDR2 are SGDLS and YYNGEE. Sequenced by immunoSEQ multiplex PCR; TCRdb stores in-frame clones only, minus some. The sample has 60,000 to 80,000 clones; less than 90% are singletons. The rearrangement uses TRBV9 and TRBJ1-1, with a tentative D call TRBD1 (5 bases). Source: peripheral blood, taken before pregnancy. The sequence derives from a female donor with multiple sclerosis, enrolled in a pregnancy study. CDR3 in amino acids: CASSSPGDTEAFF. CDR3 sequence (DNA): TGTGCCAGCAGCTCCCCGGGGGACACTGAAGCTTTCTTT.